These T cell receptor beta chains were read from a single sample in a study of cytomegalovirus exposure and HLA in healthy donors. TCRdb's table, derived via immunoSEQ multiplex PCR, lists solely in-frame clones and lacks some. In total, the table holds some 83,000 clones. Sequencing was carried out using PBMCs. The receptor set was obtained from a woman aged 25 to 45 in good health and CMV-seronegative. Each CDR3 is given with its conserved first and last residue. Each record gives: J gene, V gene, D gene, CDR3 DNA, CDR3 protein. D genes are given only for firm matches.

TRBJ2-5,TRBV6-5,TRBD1,TGTGCCAGCGGGAGGACAGGGGGGGAGACCCAGTACTTC,CASGRTGGETQYF
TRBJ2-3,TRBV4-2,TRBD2,TGTGCCAGCAGCCAAGCACCACTAGCGGGGACAGATACGCAGTATTTT,CASSQAPLAGTDTQYF
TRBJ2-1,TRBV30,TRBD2,TGTGCCTGGAGTCCGCCTAGCGGGAGGGCCTTTGAGCAGTTCTTC,CAWSPPSGRAFEQFF
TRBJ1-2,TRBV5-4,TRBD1,TGTGCCAGCACTCAGGACAGGCGGATGTATGGCTACACCTTC,CASTQDRRMYGYTF
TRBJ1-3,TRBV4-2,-,TGTGCCAGCAGCCAAGTGTGGCCCTCTGGAAACACCATATATTTT,CASSQVWPSGNTIYF
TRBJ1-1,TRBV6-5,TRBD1,TGTGCCAGCAGTTCCAACAGGGGGCTGAACACTGAAGCTTTCTTT,CASSSNRGLNTEAFF
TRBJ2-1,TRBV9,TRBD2,TGTGCCAGCAGCGTAGGGACTAGCGGGATACACAATGAGCAGTTCTTC,CASSVGTSGIHNEQFF
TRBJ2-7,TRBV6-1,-,TGTGCCAGCAGTGACAGGGGACCATACGAGCAGTACTTC,CASSDRGPYEQYF
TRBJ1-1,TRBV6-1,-,TGTGCCAGCAGTCCACTTACGATGAACACTGAAGCTTTCTTT,CASSPLTMNTEAFF
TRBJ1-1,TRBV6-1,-,TGTGCCAGCAGTGAAGTTCGAGGAGCTTTCTTT,CASSEVRGAFF
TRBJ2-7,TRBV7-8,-,TGTGCCAGCAGCCCTGACAGCTCCTACGAGCAGTACTTC,CASSPDSSYEQYF
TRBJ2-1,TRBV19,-,TGTGCCAGTAGTATAGGCCGACAGACCGGGCAGTTCTTC,CASSIGRQTGQFF
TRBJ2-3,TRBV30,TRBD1,TGTGCCTATGGGGGACACAGGGGGGTAGATACGCAGTATTTT,CAYGGHRGVDTQYF
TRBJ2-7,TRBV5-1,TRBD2,TGCGCCAGCAGCTTGGCCGCTAGCGGGGCCTACGAGCAGTACTTC,CASSLAASGAYEQYF
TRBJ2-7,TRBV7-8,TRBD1,TGTGCCAGCAGCCACCGGACAGGTTGGGAGTACGAGCAGTACTTC,CASSHRTGWEYEQYF
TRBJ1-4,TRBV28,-,TGTGCCAGCAGTTTATATTCTCTGTCTGAAAAACTGTTTTTT,CASSLYSLSEKLFF
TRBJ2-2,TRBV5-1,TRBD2,TGCGCCAGCAGCGCGGGGACTAGCGGGAGTTACACCGGGGAGCTGTTTTTT,CASSAGTSGSYTGELFF
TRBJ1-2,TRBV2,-,TGTGCCAGCAGTGAACAGGGAAGACAAGGCTACACCTTC,CASSEQGRQGYTF
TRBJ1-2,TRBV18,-,TGTGCCAGCTCACCAAGGACAGCATCCTATGGCTACACCTTC,CASSPRTASYGYTF
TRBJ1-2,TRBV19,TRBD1,TGTGCCAGTAGTCACAGGGGCGACTATGGCTACACCTTC,CASSHRGDYGYTF